This TCR beta chain was retrieved from a study of glioma-infiltrating T cells after dendritic cell vaccination. Study as a whole: Dendritic cell vaccine was injected intradermally three times, biweekly.

Amplification used 60 V beta primers and 13 J beta primers. Produced via immunoSEQ multiplex PCR; TCRdb's table is partial and in-frame only. The sample carries approximately 90,000 clones, around four fifths recorded once. Time point noted: after dendritic cell vaccination, including at tumor progression/relapse. Germline CDR1 MNHEY, CDR2 SMNVEV (reference sequence). The V gene end was trimmed by 4 bases and the J gene end by 4 bases; junction bases not matched to a gene: 11. The length of the CDR3 is 17 residues. The source of this sequence is a human donor with glioblastoma. The V call is TRBV27, the J call TRBJ1-5, with 9 nucleotides matching TRBD1. The sample here was blood, taken after dendritic cell vaccination. The CDR3 coding sequence is TGTGCCAGCAGTTATTCTCCCGGGACAGGGCGAAATCAGCCCCAGCATTTT. Its protein is CASSYSPGTGRNQPQHF.